Shown below are 29 T cell receptor beta chains from a single sample sequenced in a study of CD8 T cells in ankylosing spondylitis (dated by TCRdb to 2016 to 2017). Library method: 5' RACE. The instrument was an Illumina HiSeq 2500. Using fastp trimming at Q25 and MiXCR clonotype assembly, TCRdb reanalyzed the public sequencing data and kept in-frame beta chains. Every CDR3 protein is listed once, alongside the most common genes and DNA of its rows. This sample has about 33,000 distinct CDR3 sequences in its table, and approximately 10% of those were observed once. The ten largest clonotypes hold 20% of the sample. Sequencing was performed on synovial fluid, either unsorted or a sorted T cell fraction (not recorded which). These receptors all stem from a male donor with ankylosing spondylitis.

This clonotype occurred many times. The chain has TRBV29-1 and TRBJ2-3; 9 bases map to TRBD1. The CDR3 is 16 amino acids. The V segment lost 1 base and the J segment 3 bases; nucleotides outside the gene matches: 8. Germline assignment: CDR1 SQVTM and CDR2 ANQGSEA. For the CDR3, the DNA is TGCAGCGTTGAAGGCCTGGGACAGGGAGGGACAGATACGCAGTATTTT. It yields the protein CSVEGLGQGGTDTQYF.

In its sample, this clonotype was seen many times. The chain is built from TRBV6-6 and TRBJ1-1; no firm D call. Trimming stripped 5 bases from V and 3 bases from J, with 10 bases between. The CDR3 contains 13 residues. In germline, CDR1 is MNHNY, CDR2 SVGAGI (reference sequence). The CDR3 DNA sequence: TGTGCCAGCAGTGGTGGGCGGGACACTGAAGCTTTCTTT. Translated: CASSGGRDTEAFF.

This clonotype was observed at least ten times. V usage is TRBV29-1 and J usage is TRBJ1-2; D perhaps matches TRBD1 (5 bases). Germline-derived CDR1 and CDR2 are SQVTM and ANQGSEA. The CDR3 length is 11 residues. With 3 bases removed from V and 10 bases from J, the gap between germline ends came to 12 bases. The CDR3 loop is CSVEGRTPYTF. The CDR3 region has the DNA TGCAGCGTTGAGGGGCGGACTCCCTACACCTTC.

This clonotype was recorded at least ten times. Sequence at one end of the junction differs from germline and may be a read error. This chain connects TRBV9 to TRBJ1-2; D is ambiguous. Germline lookup yields CDR1 SGDLS and CDR2 YYNGEE. The CDR3 runs to 14 residues. Written as DNA, the CDR3 is TGTGCCAGCAGCGTAGACAGCTCTAATTATGGCTACACCTTC. This encodes CASSVDSSNYGYTF.

This clonotype appeared many times. The J gene is TRBJ1-1, the V gene TRBV27; D is possibly TRBD1 (5 bases). V was shortened by 5 bases and J by 1 base, with 5 bases between the two germline ends. Germline V gene sequence: CDR1 MNHEY, CDR2 SMNVEV (reference sequence). The CDR3 is 12 residues long. CDR3 sequence reads: CASSTGNTEAFF. As DNA, the CDR3 is TGTGCCAGCAGTACAGGGAACACTGAAGCTTTCTTT.

This clonotype occurred many times. In DNA form, the CDR3 reads TGTGCCAGCAGCTTGGCTAAGCCTACCATTAACACAGATACGCAGTATTTT. Translating it yields CASSLAKPTINTDTQYF. The chain recombines TRBV5-4 with TRBJ2-3; no definite D call. V lost 0 bases and J lost 2, with 16 bases in between. The germline gives CDR1 SGHNT, CDR2 YYREEE (reference sequence). The CDR3 runs 17 residues.

At least ten counts were recorded for this clonotype. The gene calls are TRBV5-1 and TRBJ2-3, with a weak D call TRBD2 (5 bases). V was cut by 0 bases and J by 3 bases, with 11 bases left in between. The CDR3 length is 15 residues. CDR1 and CDR2 (germline): SGHRS, YFSETQ. In nucleotides, the CDR3 is TGCGCCAGCAGCTTGGTTGCGGGTGTAACAGATACGCAGTATTTT. Amino acids: CASSLVAGVTDTQYF. The entire variable domain, with the rest obtained from reference TRBV5-1 and TRBJ2-3, is as follows: KAGVTQTPRYLIKTRGQQVTLSCSPISGHRSVSWYQQTPGQGLQFLFEYFSETQRNKGNFPGRFSGRQFSNSRSEMNVSTLELGDSALYLCASSLVAGVTDTQYFGPGTRLTVL.

This clonotype was seen a handful of times. The chain joins TRBV14 to TRBJ2-3; 7 bases agree with TRBD2. The CDR3 spans 17 residues. With 1 base clipped from V and 3 bases from J, the junction kept 10 bases outside the gene matches. Germline CDR1 and CDR2: SGHDN and FVKESK. CDR3 coding DNA: TGTGCCAGCAGCCAAGTTATGAGAACGGGAGGAACAGATACGCAGTATTTT. Translated, it gives CASSQVMRTGGTDTQYF. Based on the CDR3 plus reference TRBV14 and TRBJ2-3, the full variable domain is EAGVTQFPSHSVIEKGQTVTLRCDPISGHDNLYWYRRVMGKEIKFLLHFVKESKQDESGMPNNRFLAERTGGTYSTLKVQPAELEDSGVYFCASSQVMRTGGTDTQYFGPGTRLTVL.

The chain links TRBV9 to TRBJ2-7, with TRBD1 identical over 7 bases. The CDR3 loop spans 15 amino acids. Germline values: CDR1 SGDLS, CDR2 YYNGEE. Unmatched junction bases numbered 6, after V lost 0 bases and J lost 3 bases. The CDR3 nucleotides are TGTGCCAGCAGCGTAGATCCGGGACAGTACTACGAGCAGTACTTC. Translating it yields CASSVDPGQYYEQYF.

This clonotype was found a few times. The rearrangement joins TRBV11-1 to TRBJ2-7; the match to TRBD1 covers 9 bases. Germline assignment: CDR1 SGHAT and CDR2 FQDESV (reference sequence). The CDR3 consists of 16 residues. Losses at the gene ends were 5 bases for V and 5 bases for J; bases not matched to a gene: 13. The CDR3 DNA reads TGTGCCAGCAGCGACACGGCCCGGACAGGGGACCACGAGCAGTACTTC. It codes for CASSDTARTGDHEQYF.

The J gene is TRBJ1-1, the V gene TRBV7-2, with D possibly being TRBD1 (5 bases). Trimming shortened V by 1 base and J by 7 bases, and 10 bases separated the two germline ends. In germline, CDR1 is SGHTA, CDR2 FQGNSA. This CDR3 has 13 amino acids. The CDR3 DNA sequence: TGTGCCAGCAGCTTAGGGTGGGGCTTTGAAGCTTTCTTT. Translation: CASSLGWGFEAFF.

This clonotype occurred many times. This sequence joins TRBV28 and TRBJ2-7, with 7 nucleotides matching TRBD2. The CDR3 is 16 amino acids. V lost 5 bases, J lost 0 bases, and 10 bases stayed unmatched. Germline loops: CDR1 MDHEN, CDR2 SYDVKM. CDR3 sequence reads: CASSTQTAGHSYEQYF. For the CDR3, the DNA is TGTGCCAGCAGTACCCAGACAGCGGGGCACTCCTACGAGCAGTACTTC.

The chain joins TRBV5-1 to TRBJ1-5, with no clear D. Germline values: CDR1 SGHRS, CDR2 YFSETQ. The CDR3 runs to 14 residues. The ends were cut back, 4 bases at V and 4 bases at J, with 12 bases in the middle. The CDR3 DNA sequence: TGCGCCAGCAGCCCCGACGGAAGAAATCAGCCCCAGCATTTT. As protein: CASSPDGRNQPQHF.

Ten or more counts support this clonotype. CDR3 amino acids: CSVAQTNTEAFF. CDR3 nucleotides: TGCAGCGTTGCCCAGACGAACACTGAAGCTTTCTTT. This sequence joins TRBV29-1 and TRBJ1-1; D is undetermined. Germline V gene lookup returns CDR1 SQVTM and CDR2 ANQGSEA. The CDR3 contains 12 residues. Trimming pared 4 bases from V and 1 base from J, leaving 7 bases between.

This clonotype has a count of ten or more. This chain links TRBV6-2 or TRBV6-3 with TRBJ1-2; perhaps TRBD1 as D (6 bases). Trimming removed 6 bases at V and 1 base at J, with 18 bases between. Germline values: CDR1 MNHEY, CDR2 SVGEGT. This CDR3 comprises 16 residues. In nucleotides, the CDR3 is TGTGCCAGCAGGAAAGAAGACAGGTCTTTTAACTATGGCTACACCTTC. It encodes CASRKEDRSFNYGYTF.

This clonotype was detected only a few times. This chain joins TRBV4-1 and TRBJ1-2, with 9 bases lining up with TRBD1. Germline CDR1 is MGHRA and CDR2 is YSYEKL. The CDR3 consists of 15 residues. Trimming took 1 base from V and 7 from J; bases not matched to a gene: 7. The CDR3 loop reads CASSQAIRDRVGYTF. The CDR3 DNA sequence: TGCGCCAGCAGCCAAGCGATCCGGGACAGGGTTGGCTACACCTTC.

This clonotype was counted only a few times. This chain joins TRBV11-1 and TRBJ2-3; 8 positions match TRBD1. V dropped 0 bases and J dropped 7; count of bases not matched to a gene: 6. Germline CDR1 SGHAT, CDR2 FQDESV (reference sequence). The CDR3 has 15 amino acids. CDR3 amino acids: CASSLAGQETNTQYF. In DNA form, the CDR3 reads TGTGCCAGCAGCTTAGCGGGACAGGAGACGAATACGCAGTATTTT. Variable domain in full (rest from reference TRBV11-1 and TRBJ2-3): EAEVAQSPRYKITEKSQAVAFWCDPISGHATLYWYRQILGQGPELLVQFQDESVVDDSQLPKDRFSAERLKGVDSTLKIQPAELGDSAMYLCASSLAGQETNTQYFGPGTRLTVL.

The chain carries TRBV27 and TRBJ2-7, with D possibly being TRBD1 (5 bases). Trimming shortened V by 6 bases and J by 3 bases, and 15 bases separated the two germline ends. The length of the CDR3 is 14 residues. CDR1 and CDR2 (germline): MNHEY, SMNVEV (reference sequence). CDR3 residues: CASSHAGLGYEQYF. The CDR3 region has the DNA TGTGCCAGCAGCCACGCAGGGTTGGGCTACGAGCAGTACTTC.

This clonotype was observed many times. This chain links TRBV7-6 with TRBJ2-7, with 12 bases that match TRBD1. CDR1 is SGHVS and CDR2 is FNYEAQ in the germline V gene. J lost 4 bases, V lost 2 bases, and 6 bases had no gene match. This CDR3 has 16 amino acids. In nucleotides, the CDR3 is TGTGCCAGCAGCTTACTGAAGGGACAGGGGGCTTACGAGCAGTACTTC. Translation: CASSLLKGQGAYEQYF.

The chain recombines TRBV18 with TRBJ1-1; 7 bases fit TRBD1. This CDR3 has 17 amino acids. CDR1 is KGHSH and CDR2 is LQKENI in the germline V gene. J lost 1 base, V lost 6 bases, and 14 bases had no gene match. CDR3 coding DNA: TGTGCCAGCTCGTACTGGATCGCCGGGACAGCGAACACTGAAGCTTTCTTT. It encodes CASSYWIAGTANTEAFF.

This clonotype turned up a few times. J is TRBJ2-5 and V is TRBV3-1; tentative D call: TRBD2 (6 bases). From germline, CDR1 is LGHDT and CDR2 YNNKEL (reference sequence). This CDR3 contains 16 residues. Between the trimmed V and J ends, which lost 1 base and 4 bases, there was a span of 16 bases. In nucleotides, the CDR3 is TGTGCCAGCAGCCAAGGACTAGAAGGGAGAGGAGAGACCCAGTACTTC. This translates into CASSQGLEGRGETQYF.

This clonotype was counted ten times or more. The V gene is TRBV15, the J gene TRBJ1-1; D is uncertain. The V and J ends lost 1 base and 7 bases respectively, with 10 bases between them. CDR3 length: 13 amino acids. The germline V gene has CDR1 LNHNV and CDR2 YYDKDF (reference sequence). CDR3 region: CATSRVRANEAFF. CDR3 sequence (DNA): TGTGCCACCAGCAGAGTAAGGGCCAATGAAGCTTTCTTT.

This clonotype occurred a few times. This chain joins TRBV5-8 and TRBJ2-7, with D perhaps being TRBD1 or TRBD2 (5 bases each). The V gene's germline CDR1 is SGHTS and CDR2 YDEGEE. Trimming stripped 4 bases from V and 3 bases from J, with 14 bases between. This CDR3 has 14 residues. In nucleotides, the CDR3 is TGTGCCAGCAGCGTCGGCAGGGAGATCTACGAGCAGTACTTC. Translating it yields CASSVGREIYEQYF. Filled out from reference TRBV5-8 and TRBJ2-7, the complete variable domain reads EAGVTQSPTHLIKTRGQQATLRCSPISGHTSVYWYQQALGLGLQFLLWYDEGEERNRGNFPPRFSGRQFPNYSSELNVNALELEDSALYLCASSVGREIYEQYFGPGTRLTVT.

The genes are TRBV7-3 and TRBJ2-7; 12 bases are a match to TRBD1. The CDR3 consists of 15 residues. Germline V gene lookup returns CDR1 SGHTA and CDR2 FQGTGA. With 1 base clipped from V and 7 bases from J, the junction kept 5 bases outside the gene matches. CDR3 sequence reads: CASSLIGTGGSEQYF. CDR3 coding DNA: TGTGCCAGCAGCTTAATTGGGACAGGGGGCAGTGAGCAGTACTTC.

This clonotype was counted between two and nine times. The chain combines TRBV28 with TRBJ2-3, with D hard to call. The CDR3 covers 17 residues. From germline, CDR1 is MDHEN and CDR2 SYDVKM. Trimming removed 5 bases at V and 0 bases at J, with 18 bases between. CDR3 region: CASSTAALLPSTDTQYF. The CDR3 nucleotides are TGTGCCAGCAGTACCGCGGCACTGCTCCCGAGCACAGATACGCAGTATTTT.

This clonotype is medium-sized in the sample. The V gene is TRBV29-1, the J gene TRBJ2-3; no firm D call. CDR1 SQVTM and CDR2 ANQGSEA come from the germline V gene. CDR3 size: 12 residues. The V end was cut by 6 bases, the J end by 3 bases, with 10 bases between. The CDR3 protein is CSVANPTDTQYF. CDR3 nucleotide sequence: TGCAGCGTCGCCAACCCTACAGATACGCAGTATTTT.

The chain joins TRBV7-6 to TRBJ2-3; D possibly corresponds to TRBD2 (6 bases). This CDR3 is built from 15 residues. The germline V gene has CDR1 SGHVS and CDR2 FNYEAQ. V shed 0 bases and J shed 2 bases, with 9 bases lying between them. CDR3 region: CASSLAAGNTDTQYF. CDR3 DNA: TGTGCCAGCAGCTTAGCGGCGGGGAACACAGATACGCAGTATTTT. Full variable domain (outside the CDR3, taken from reference TRBV7-6 and TRBJ2-3): GAGVSQSPRYKVTKRGQDVALRCDPISGHVSLYWYRQALGQGPEFLTYFNYEAQQDKSGLPNDRFSAERPEGSISTLTIQRTEQRDSAMYRCASSLAAGNTDTQYFGPGTRLTVL.

This clonotype was picked up many times. This chain joins TRBV29-1 and TRBJ2-3; D perhaps matches TRBD2 (6 bases). CDR1 is SQVTM, CDR2 ANQGSEA, per germline. V was trimmed by 3 bases and J by 4 bases, leaving 17 bases between them. CDR3 length equals 15 residues. The DNA for the CDR3 is TGCAGCGTTGACGGTGCCGGGAGTATCGCAGATACGCAGTATTTT. This encodes CSVDGAGSIADTQYF.

This clonotype was observed a handful of times. The rearrangement joins TRBV5-1 to TRBJ2-5; D remains ambiguous. The CDR3 is 11 residues long. Germline loops: CDR1 SGHRS, CDR2 YFSETQ. V lost 0 bases and J lost 4, with 1 base in between. The CDR3 is CASSLAETQYF. DNA for the CDR3: TGCGCCAGCAGCTTGGCAGAGACCCAGTACTTC.